A selection of T cell receptor beta chains follows, all from one sample in a study of cytomegalovirus exposure and HLA in healthy donors. Some clones are missing from TCRdb's copy, which holds only in-frame ones; the method was immunoSEQ multiplex PCR. Of 250,000 to 350,000 clones listed, 75% to 90% are singletons. Sequencing was carried out using PBMCs. These receptors all come from a man aged 35 to 55 in good health and CMV-seropositive. The CDR3 runs from the conserved cysteine through the conserved F or W. Fields, in order: clone size, J gene, V gene, D gene, CDR3 protein, CDR3 DNA. The D gene is left open where the match is weak. The size field is filled for only some rows; it gives once, few, many or a size class.

few TRBJ1-5 TRBV2 NA CASSLRGGQPQHF TGTGCCAGCAGTTTACGGGGGGGGCAGCCCCAGCATTTT
NA TRBJ1-4 TRBV19 NA CASSTREWTAGGDNEKLFF TGTGCCAGTAGTACTCGCGAATGGACGGCCGGCGGGGATAATGAAAAACTGTTTTTT
NA TRBJ2-2 TRBV19 TRBD1 CASGTDYGELFF TGTGCCAGCGGGACAGACTACGGGGAGCTGTTTTTT
NA TRBJ1-2 TRBV2 TRBD1 CASSETGGAYGYTF TGTGCCAGCAGTGAAACAGGGGGCGCATATGGCTACACCTTC
NA TRBJ1-2 TRBV5-1 TRBD1 CASRPQGVGYGYTF TGCGCCAGCAGACCCCAGGGGGTCGGCTATGGCTACACCTTC
NA TRBJ2-5 TRBV9 TRBD2 CASSVGATQGGETQYF TGTGCCAGCAGCGTAGGGGCCACTCAGGGAGGGGAGACCCAGTACTTC
NA TRBJ1-1 TRBV19 TRBD1 CASSAEQGPMNTEAFF TGTGCCAGTAGTGCCGAACAGGGGCCAATGAACACTGAAGCTTTCTTT
NA TRBJ1-5 TRBV7-2 TRBD1 CASSLAPGTGGQPQHF TGTGCCAGCAGCTTAGCTCCCGGGACAGGGGGGCAGCCCCAGCATTTT
few TRBJ1-2 TRBV7-2 TRBD1 CASSGRQGYGYTF TGTGCCAGCAGCGGCAGACAGGGCTATGGCTACACCTTC
NA TRBJ2-1 TRBV7-2 TRBD2 CASSLARTSDEQFF TGTGCCAGCAGCTTAGCGCGGACTAGCGATGAGCAGTTCTTC
once TRBJ2-7 TRBV28 NA CASRQAALRSLKRNEQYF TGTGCCAGCCGACAGGCAGCCTTAAGATCCCTTAAAAGGAACGAGCAGTACTTC
NA TRBJ2-5 TRBV7-9 TRBD1 CASSYRTGTETQYF TGTGCCAGCAGCTACAGGACAGGGACCGAGACCCAGTACTTC
few TRBJ2-5 TRBV11-2 TRBD2 CASSLDYRTSGYF TGTGCCAGCAGCTTAGATTATCGGACTAGCGGGTACTTC
few TRBJ1-1 TRBV19 TRBD1 CASSIGDRVAFF TGTGCCAGTAGTATCGGGGACAGGGTTGCTTTCTTT
NA TRBJ2-1 TRBV9 TRBD2 CASGRSLAVNEQFF TGTGCCAGTGGCCGGTCACTAGCGGTGAATGAGCAGTTCTTC
NA TRBJ1-1 TRBV29-1 NA CSVSTSGGRHTNTEAFF TGCAGCGTGTCCACAAGCGGGGGACGGCATACGAACACTGAAGCTTTCTTT
many TRBJ1-5 TRBV14 TRBD1 CASSRDSYQPQHF TGTGCCAGCAGCCGGGACAGCTATCAGCCCCAGCATTTT